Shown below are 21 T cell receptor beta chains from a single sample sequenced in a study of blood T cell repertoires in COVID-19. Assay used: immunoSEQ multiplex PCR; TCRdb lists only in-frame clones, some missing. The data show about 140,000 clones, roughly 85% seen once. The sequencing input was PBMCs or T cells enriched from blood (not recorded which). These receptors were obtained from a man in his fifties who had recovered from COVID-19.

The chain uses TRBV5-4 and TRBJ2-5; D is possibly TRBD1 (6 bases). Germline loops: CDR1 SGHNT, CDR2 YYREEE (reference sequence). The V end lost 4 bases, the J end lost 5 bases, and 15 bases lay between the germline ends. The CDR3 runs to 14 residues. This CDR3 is CASSLWTASETQYF. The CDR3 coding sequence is TGTGCCAGCAGCCTTTGGACAGCCAGCGAGACCCAGTACTTC.

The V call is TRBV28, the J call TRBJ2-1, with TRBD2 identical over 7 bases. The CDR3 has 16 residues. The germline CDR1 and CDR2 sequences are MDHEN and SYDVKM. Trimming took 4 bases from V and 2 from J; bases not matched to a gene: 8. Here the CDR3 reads CASSSHEAGTYNEQFF. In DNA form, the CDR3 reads TGTGCCAGCAGTTCACACGAAGCGGGGACCTACAATGAGCAGTTCTTC.

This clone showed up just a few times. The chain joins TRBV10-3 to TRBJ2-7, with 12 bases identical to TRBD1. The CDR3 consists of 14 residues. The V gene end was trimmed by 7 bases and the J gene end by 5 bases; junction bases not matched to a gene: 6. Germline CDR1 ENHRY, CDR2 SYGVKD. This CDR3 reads CAITPGTGGNEQYF. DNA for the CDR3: TGTGCCATCACTCCCGGGACAGGGGGCAACGAGCAGTACTTC.

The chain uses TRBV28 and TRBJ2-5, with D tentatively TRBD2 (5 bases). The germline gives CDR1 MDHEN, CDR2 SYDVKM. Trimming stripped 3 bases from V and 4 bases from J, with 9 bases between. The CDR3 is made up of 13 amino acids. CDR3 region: CASSFSGIETQYF. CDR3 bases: TGTGCCAGCAGTTTTTCCGGGATAGAGACCCAGTACTTC.

This chain's CDR3 is CASSRGIFEKLFF. CDR3 sequence (DNA): TGTGCCAGCAGCCGAGGGATCTTTGAAAAACTGTTTTTT. The chain combines TRBV28 with TRBJ1-4; D is unresolved. CDR3 length: 13 residues. The V gene's germline CDR1 is MDHEN and CDR2 SYDVKM. Trimming took off 6 bases at V and 7 bases at J, with 12 bases between the two ends.

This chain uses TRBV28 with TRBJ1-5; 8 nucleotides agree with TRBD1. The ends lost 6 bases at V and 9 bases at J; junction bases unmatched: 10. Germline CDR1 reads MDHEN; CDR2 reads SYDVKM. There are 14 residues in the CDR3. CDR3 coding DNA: TGTGCCAGCAGATCCTACAGGGGGATGGGGCCCCAGCATTTT. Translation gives CASRSYRGMGPQHF.

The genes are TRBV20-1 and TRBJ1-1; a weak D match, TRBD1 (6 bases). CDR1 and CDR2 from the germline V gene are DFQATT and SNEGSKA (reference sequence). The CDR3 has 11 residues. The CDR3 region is CIQYRATEAFF. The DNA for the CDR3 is TGCATTCAGTACAGGGCCACTGAAGCTTTCTTT.

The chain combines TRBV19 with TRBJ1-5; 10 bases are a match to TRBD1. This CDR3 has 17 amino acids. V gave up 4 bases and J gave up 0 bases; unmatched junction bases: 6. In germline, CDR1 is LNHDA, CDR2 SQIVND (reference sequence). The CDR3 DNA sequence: TGTGCCAGTAGTAGACAGGGGGCGGCTTATAGCAATCAGCCCCAGCATTTT. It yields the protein CASSRQGAAYSNQPQHF.

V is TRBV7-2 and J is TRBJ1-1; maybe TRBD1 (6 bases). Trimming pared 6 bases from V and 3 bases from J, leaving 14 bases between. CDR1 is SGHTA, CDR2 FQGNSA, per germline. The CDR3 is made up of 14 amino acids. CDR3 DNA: TGTGCCAGCAGAGGACAGAGTCTCGACACTGAAGCTTTCTTT. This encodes CASRGQSLDTEAFF.

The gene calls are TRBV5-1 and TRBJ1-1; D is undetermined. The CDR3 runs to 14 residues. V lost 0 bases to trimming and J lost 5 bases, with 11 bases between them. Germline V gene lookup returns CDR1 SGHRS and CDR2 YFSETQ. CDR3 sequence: CASSLGPGKTEAFF. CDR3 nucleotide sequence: TGCGCCAGCAGCTTGGGCCCGGGGAAGACTGAAGCTTTCTTT.

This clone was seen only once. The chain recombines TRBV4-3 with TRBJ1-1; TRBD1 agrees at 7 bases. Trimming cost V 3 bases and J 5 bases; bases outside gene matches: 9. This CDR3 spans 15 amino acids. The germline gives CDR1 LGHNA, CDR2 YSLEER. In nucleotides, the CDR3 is TGCGCCAGCAGCCAGGAACAGGGGTCGGGAACTGAAGCTTTCTTT. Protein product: CASSQEQGSGTEAFF.

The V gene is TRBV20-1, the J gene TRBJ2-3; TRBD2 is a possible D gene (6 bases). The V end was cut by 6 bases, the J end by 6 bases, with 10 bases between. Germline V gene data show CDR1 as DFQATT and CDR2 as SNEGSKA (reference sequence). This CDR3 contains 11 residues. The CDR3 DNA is TGCAGTGCGCCAGGAGGGGATACGCAGTATTTT. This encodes CSAPGGDTQYF.

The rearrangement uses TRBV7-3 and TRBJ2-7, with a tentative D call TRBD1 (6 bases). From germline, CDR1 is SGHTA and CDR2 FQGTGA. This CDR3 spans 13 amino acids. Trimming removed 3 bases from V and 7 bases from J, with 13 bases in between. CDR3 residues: CASSFTMGQEQYF. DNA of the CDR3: TGTGCCAGCAGCTTTACTATGGGACAAGAGCAGTACTTC.

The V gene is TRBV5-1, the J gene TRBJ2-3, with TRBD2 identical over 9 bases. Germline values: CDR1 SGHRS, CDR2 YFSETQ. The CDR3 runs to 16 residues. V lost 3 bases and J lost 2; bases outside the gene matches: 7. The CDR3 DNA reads TGCGCCAGCAGCTCGGGAGCGGGGGGAAACACAGATACGCAGTATTTT. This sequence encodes CASSSGAGGNTDTQYF.

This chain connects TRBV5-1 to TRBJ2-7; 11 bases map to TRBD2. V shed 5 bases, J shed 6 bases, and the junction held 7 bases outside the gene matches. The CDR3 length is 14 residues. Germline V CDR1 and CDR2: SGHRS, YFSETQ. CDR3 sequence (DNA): TGCGCCAGCAGGACTCTAGCGGGAGGAGGCGAGCAGTACTTC. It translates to CASRTLAGGGEQYF.

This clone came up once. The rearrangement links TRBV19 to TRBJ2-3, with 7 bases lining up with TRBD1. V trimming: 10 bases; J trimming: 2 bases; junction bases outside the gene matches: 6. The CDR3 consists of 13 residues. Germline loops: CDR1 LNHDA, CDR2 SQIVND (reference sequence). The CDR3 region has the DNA TGTGCCACCGGGGACAGAACCACAGATACGCAGTATTTT. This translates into CATGDRTTDTQYF.

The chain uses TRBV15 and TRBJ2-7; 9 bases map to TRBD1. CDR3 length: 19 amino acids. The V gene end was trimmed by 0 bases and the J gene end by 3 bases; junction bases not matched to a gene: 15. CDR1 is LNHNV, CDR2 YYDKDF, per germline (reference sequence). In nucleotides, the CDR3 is TGTGCCACCAGCAGAGATCCTTATCGGCGGGACAGGGACTTCTACGAGCAGTACTTC. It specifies CATSRDPYRRDRDFYEQYF.

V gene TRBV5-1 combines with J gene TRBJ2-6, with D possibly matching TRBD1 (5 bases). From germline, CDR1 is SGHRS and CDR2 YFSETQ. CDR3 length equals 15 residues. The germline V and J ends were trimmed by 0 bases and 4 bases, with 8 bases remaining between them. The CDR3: CASSLAGHGANVLTF. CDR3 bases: TGCGCCAGCAGCTTGGCAGGGCACGGGGCCAACGTCCTGACTTTC.

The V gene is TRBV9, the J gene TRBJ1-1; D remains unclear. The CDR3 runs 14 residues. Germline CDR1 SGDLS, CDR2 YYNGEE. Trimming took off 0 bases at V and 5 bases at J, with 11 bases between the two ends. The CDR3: CASSVDTFGTEAFF. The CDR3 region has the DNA TGTGCCAGCAGCGTAGACACCTTCGGGACTGAAGCTTTCTTT.

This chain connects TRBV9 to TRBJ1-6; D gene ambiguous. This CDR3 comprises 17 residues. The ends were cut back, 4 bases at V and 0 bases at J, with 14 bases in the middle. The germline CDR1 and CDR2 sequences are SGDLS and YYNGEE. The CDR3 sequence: CASSLGRQSSYNSPLHF. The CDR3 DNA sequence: TGTGCCAGCAGCCTGGGCCGCCAGAGCTCCTATAATTCACCCCTCCACTTT.

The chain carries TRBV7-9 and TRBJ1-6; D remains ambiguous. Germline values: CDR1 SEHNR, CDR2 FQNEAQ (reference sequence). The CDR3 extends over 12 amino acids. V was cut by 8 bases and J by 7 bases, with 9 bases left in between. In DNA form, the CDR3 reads TGTGCCAGCGGAGGGCGGAATTCACCCCTCCACTTT. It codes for CASGGRNSPLHF.